This T cell receptor (beta chain) stems from a study of blood T cell repertoires in COVID-19. This clone turned up a few times. Germline V gene sequence: CDR1 SGHAT, CDR2 FQNNGV. V was pared by 6 bases and J by 9 bases, with 18 bases between. The CDR3 contains 14 residues. In the original analysis: Reference gene primer amplification gave estimated nucleated cell counts. TCRdb's table, derived via immunoSEQ multiplex PCR, lists solely in-frame clones and lacks some. The V and J calls and the clone size are those of that table, but D and trimming were determined from the DNA. Among over 55,000 clones listed, around 85% were seen once.

V and J are TRBV11-2 and TRBJ2-1; no definite D call. The TCR was taken from a man aged 45 to 65 with acute or convalescent COVID-19. The sample was peripheral blood. The CDR3 spells CASRAVRLGSEQFF. The CDR3 DNA is TGTGCCAGCAGGGCAGTGAGGCTGGGTAGTGAGCAGTTCTTC.